This T cell receptor beta chain was recorded in a study of radiotherapy plus CTLA-4 blockade in lung cancer. General observations from the study: Radiotherapy plus ipilimumab was followed by expansion in blood of tumor-derived TCR clones.

Assay: immunoSEQ multiplex PCR; the TCRdb copy retains only in-frame clones and omits some. The repertoire holds 45,000 or so clones, with around 76% as singletons. Germline CDR1 SGHDN, CDR2 FVKESK. The CDR3 spans 14 residues. V was trimmed by 4 bases and J by 6 bases, leaving 13 bases between them. In the case of this clone: The target antigen is unknown.

The sequence came from a human donor with non-small cell lung cancer who had stable disease on radiotherapy plus ipilimumab. This chain links TRBV14 with TRBJ2-4, with D possibly TRBD1 on 5 matching bases. The sequencing here drew on peripheral blood, taken from a patient treated with radiotherapy plus ipilimumab. The CDR3 loop reads CASSPRRAVNIQYF. CDR3 in DNA: TGTGCCAGCAGCCCTCGCAGGGCCGTAAACATTCAGTACTTC.